This T cell receptor (beta chain) comes out of a study of regulatory T cells in long-lasting Graves disease (dated by TCRdb to 2020 to 2022). With regard to the full study: Patients with newly diagnosed Graves' disease had been on antithyroid drugs for under 3 months. Patients with persistent Graves' disease were compared with patients with newly diagnosed Graves' disease using TCR sequencing and RNA sequencing of peripheral blood. The study was registered as a clinical trial and conducted in China. A total of some 33 samples were covered by TCR sequencing, comprising approximately 13 persistent and around 20 newly diagnosed Graves' disease patients. Results the study describes overall, beyond this receptor: Compared with newly diagnosed patients, patients with persistent Graves' disease had lower TCR Shannon entropy and fewer highly expanded clones, which suggests clonal expansion. Sequencing and analysis were restricted to the TCR beta chain. Patients with persistent disease shared more public clonotypes (fewer than 3,000) than newly diagnosed patients did (966). Only peripheral blood was studied, because thyroid tissue, the primary lesion, was inaccessible. As a limitation, the authors acknowledged that the small sample size may reduce accuracy.

Sample time point, as interpreted from the label and publication: newly diagnosed GD, antithyroid drugs for less than 3 months. For both TCR sequencing and RNA sequencing, RNA was extracted from PBMCs in TRIzol. Graves' disease was diagnosed according to American Thyroid Association guidelines. The patients came from an endocrinology department in Xi'an, China. From each patient, around 8.3 milliliters of peripheral blood was collected into an EDTA anticoagulant tube. Ficoll Paque Plus density gradient separation was used to isolate PBMCs, and no further T cell sorting was done. An Agilent 2100 Bioanalyzer and agarose gel were used to check RNA quality, and a NanoDrop 2000 was used to measure RNA concentration. This clonotype was picked up many times. Its antigen remains unidentified. Base quality data are lacking; no much larger clone is found one base away. Receptor amplification or capture employed multiplex PCR. For sequencing, an Illumina HiSeq 4000 was employed. iRepertoire HTBI primers and Arm-PCR amplification of CDR3 regions were used to construct TCR beta libraries. Before sequencing, the PCR products underwent gel purification. The original pipeline was this. Gene usage analysis of CDR3 amino acid clonotypes used the roughly 62 TRBV and about 13 TRBJ segments found across samples. COPE and FqMerger were used to merge the filtered high-quality paired reads into contigs. BLAST was used to align contigs to IMGT TRBV, TRBD and TRBJ reference genes, and CDR3 was defined according to IMGT. Clonotypes above 0.1% frequency were classified as highly expanded clones. Repertoire diversity was measured by Shannon entropy, and V-J evenness by the Gini coefficient. Clonotypes shared by more than one individual were considered public. Using fastp trimming at Q25 and MiXCR clonotype assembly, TCRdb reanalyzed the public sequencing data and kept in-frame beta chains. Every distinct CDR3 protein forms one entry, paired with its most common genes and DNA. These V and J calls are TCRdb output, not the study's own analysis. In this sample the table shows about half a million distinct CDR3 sequences, about 12% of which occur a single time. The ten most abundant clones make up about 8.3% of the sample.

This sample was shared with a second study, whose subject was T cells in Graves' hyperthyroidism and ophthalmopathy. The other study reports the following: Stable Graves' hyperthyroidism was defined as the absence of progression to ophthalmopathy over 18 months of follow-up. Hyperthyroidism patients were newly diagnosed, with disease duration under 2 months, and aged 18 to 65 years. Patients with uncontrolled infections, other autoimmune diseases, pregnancy or lactation were excluded. Diagnoses were based on clinical symptoms, serum thyroxine and TRAb, thyroid ultrasound and orbital computed tomography. For the first round of RT-PCR on the TCR CDR3, the HTBI primer set was used together with the Qiagen OneStep RT-PCR kit. Most expanded thyroid clonotypes (frequency above 0.001) were also detected in blood, a finding suggesting that blood repertoires may reflect thyroid immune responses. Ophthalmopathy was separated from stable hyperthyroidism by a 13 V-J signature model, with 87.88% sensitivity and roughly 81% specificity obtained in cross-validation and 80%/75% obtained in testing. In validation, progression to ophthalmopathy was predicted by the model with about 70% sensitivity and roughly 72% specificity, a median of approximately 6.5 months before onset. TCR V-J signatures able to tell the groups apart were searched for in a discovery cohort of around 95 patients, of whom 43 had Graves' ophthalmopathy and around 57 had stable Graves' hyperthyroidism. Prospective prediction of ophthalmopathy was tested in an independent validation cohort consisting of fewer than 20 hyperthyroidism patients and approximately 16 patients who later progressed to ophthalmopathy. The 100 or so discovery patients were randomly split 7:3 into training and test sets. In addition, the study compared T-cell repertoires in thyroid tissue and in blood from six Graves' hyperthyroidism patients. After blood sampling, hyperthyroidism patients were treated with methimazole at a starting dose of 30 mg daily, and ophthalmopathy patients were treated with high-dose intravenous methylprednisolone. A second multiplex PCR round built the libraries, followed by size selection and purification. Libraries were sequenced paired-end with 100 bp reads on an Illumina HiSeq2000. SOAPnuke was used to process the raw data, throwing out any read that contained adapters or uncalled bases, had a mean Phred below 15, or lacked an exact constant-primer or identifier match. High-quality paired reads were merged with COPE v1.2.5, and unique nucleotide sequences were defined as clonotypes. MiTCR v1.1 was used to align clonotypes to the IMGT TRBV, TRBD and TRBJ reference segments. The analysis was restricted to V-J combinations with a frequency above 0.0001, which together covered 99% to 99.2% of the repertoires. A TCS score was defined as the ratio of F50 (clonal expansion) to E x V (chaos), with BLOSUM62-based TCRdist applied between CDR3 peptides within each V-J. Welch's t-statistics and random forest reduced roughly 530 V-J features to 13, which were used in a naive Bayes classifier (R e1071). No statistical method was used to fix the sample size in advance, and group allocation was not hidden from the investigators. TCR Vbeta CDR3 sequencing of fewer than 150 peripheral blood samples (more than 40 ophthalmopathy, about 74 hyperthyroidism and approximately 17 progressor patients) is reported in the paper.

Sequencing used peripheral blood mononuclear cells (PBMCs), obtained at new diagnosis, from a patient treated with antithyroid drugs. This TCR was recovered from a woman aged 25 to 39 with Graves disease. Donor details come from another sample of the same person, matched by shared clones.

The CDR3 region has the sequence CASSTHGGPGGVQYF. The DNA reads as follows: TGTGCCAGCAGCACCCATGGCGGGCCGGGTGGAGTGCAGTACTTC. In this chain, TRBV7-2 is recombined with TRBJ2-7; the D region possibly corresponds to TRBD2 (5 bases align). The CDR3 holds 15 amino acids from the cysteine to the phenylalanine. Only CDR3 DNA is held: 45 bases, read in frame from base 1. CDR1 SGHTA and CDR2 FQGNSA were looked up in the germline V gene. The trim is 5 bases for V and 9 bases for J, with a gap of 23 bases between the germline ends. With the rest looked up from the reference TRBV7-2 and TRBJ2-7 genes rather than sequenced, the full variable domain is GAGVSQSPSNKVTEKGKDVELRCDPISGHTALYWYRQSLGQGLEFLIYFQGNSAPDKSGLPSDRFSAERTGGSVSTLTIQRTQQEDSAVYLCASSTHGGPGGVQYFGPGTRLTVT.